The 28 T cell receptor beta chains below all came from one sample that was sequenced in a study of blood T cells in healthy people across ages. Using a J-beta primer mix together with a sample-barcoded 5' primer, a second PCR was run for roughly 6 to 12 cycles. TCRdb redid the calling of the 5' RACE reads with MiXCR, one entry per CDR3 protein. The sample lists around 400,000 distinct CDR3 sequences; roughly half were seen once. The source material was blood. Every receptor here comes from a man between 60 and 75 years old in good health.

Many counts were recorded for this clonotype. The chain has TRBV20-1 and TRBJ1-1, with TRBD1 as a possible D gene (5 bases). Between the trimmed V and J ends, which lost 3 bases and 4 bases, there was a span of 18 bases. This CDR3 comprises 15 residues. Germline V gene sequence: CDR1 DFQATT, CDR2 SNEGSKA (reference sequence). CDR3 sequence reads: CSASGAMAVGTEAFF. CDR3 bases: TGCAGTGCTAGTGGGGCCATGGCTGTGGGCACTGAAGCTTTCTTT.

The gene calls are TRBV7-9 and TRBJ2-1, with 9 bases that match TRBD1. Germline V lookup: CDR1 SEHNR, CDR2 FQNEAQ (reference sequence). The V gene end was trimmed by 5 bases and the J gene end by 9 bases; junction bases not matched to a gene: 14. This CDR3 is 16 amino acids long. DNA of the CDR3: TGTGCCAGCAGCCTGAGAGTTGGGACAGGGAAGAGTGAGCAGTTCTTC. It encodes CASSLRVGTGKSEQFF.

This clonotype was recorded a few times. The chain couples TRBV3-1 to TRBJ2-7, with D possibly TRBD2 on 6 matching bases. V gave up 1 base and J gave up 2 bases, with 12 bases separating them. Germline CDR1 reads LGHDT; CDR2 reads YNNKEL (reference sequence). The CDR3 spans 15 residues. The CDR3 sequence: CASSQVPGSTYEQYF. The DNA for the CDR3 is TGTGCCAGCAGCCAAGTTCCCGGGAGCACCTACGAGCAGTACTTC.

This clonotype occurred once. The chain recombines TRBV7-3 with TRBJ2-1, with D possibly TRBD1 on 6 matching bases. CDR3 length: 14 residues. CDR1 and CDR2 from the germline V gene are SGHTA and FQGTGA. Trimming took 6 bases from V and 5 from J, leaving 14 bases between them. Here the CDR3 reads CASSRPRDNNEQFF. CDR3 nucleotide sequence: TGTGCCAGCAGTAGGCCCCGGGACAACAATGAGCAGTTCTTC. The variable domain in full, with the rest retrieved from reference TRBV7-3 and TRBJ2-1, is GAGVSQTPSNKVTEKGKYVELRCDPISGHTALYWYRQSLGQGPEFLIYFQGTGAADDSGLPNDRFFAVRPEGSVSTLKIQRTERGDSAVYLCASSRPRDNNEQFFGPGTRLTVL.

This clonotype was observed a few times. V and J are TRBV7-9 and TRBJ2-6, with 8 bases identical to TRBD1. The V gene end was trimmed by 4 bases and the J gene end by 4 bases; junction bases not matched to a gene: 6. The CDR3 has 16 residues. Per the germline V gene, CDR1 is SEHNR and CDR2 is FQNEAQ (reference sequence). Here the CDR3 DNA reads TGTGCCAGCAGCTCAAACAGGGGGACGGGGGCCAACGTCCTGACTTTC. This gives the protein CASSSNRGTGANVLTF.

The rearrangement uses TRBV27 and TRBJ2-7; the match to TRBD2 covers 12 bases. The V gene end was trimmed by 7 bases and the J gene end by 4 bases; junction bases not matched to a gene: 11. Germline V gene data show CDR1 as MNHEY and CDR2 as SMNVEV (reference sequence). The CDR3 runs to 16 residues. CDR3: CASIYFLAGGQYEQYF. Here the CDR3 DNA reads TGTGCCAGCATCTATTTTCTAGCGGGGGGGCAGTACGAGCAGTACTTC.

The rearrangement links TRBV5-1 to TRBJ2-1; a possible D gene is TRBD2 (5 bases). V was pared by 4 bases and J by 7 bases, with 9 bases between. This CDR3 has 12 residues. In germline, CDR1 is SGHRS, CDR2 YFSETQ. This chain's CDR3 is CASSRGRNEQFF. The DNA of the CDR3 is TGCGCCAGCAGCCGGGGTCGGAATGAGCAGTTCTTC. Full variable domain (rest looked up from reference TRBV5-1 and TRBJ2-1): KAGVTQTPRYLIKTRGQQVTLSCSPISGHRSVSWYQQTPGQGLQFLFEYFSETQRNKGNFPGRFSGRQFSNSRSEMNVSTLELGDSALYLCASSRGRNEQFFGPGTRLTVL.

This clonotype was seen more than once but under ten times. This chain links TRBV28 with TRBJ1-2, with D possibly being TRBD1 (6 bases). From germline, CDR1 is MDHEN and CDR2 SYDVKM. Trimming took off 7 bases at V and 4 bases at J, with 19 bases between the two ends. This CDR3 contains 15 residues. Here the CDR3 reads CASTENGRGGYGYTF. CDR3 in DNA: TGTGCCAGCACCGAAAACGGCAGGGGAGGCTATGGCTACACCTTC.

This chain's CDR3 is CASSLPQGQVAEQFF. CDR3 bases: TGTGCCAGCAGCCTTCCCCAGGGTCAGGTGGCTGAGCAGTTCTTC. This sequence joins TRBV7-2 and TRBJ2-1; tentative D call: TRBD1 (5 bases). Per germline, CDR1 SGHTA and CDR2 FQGNSA. Trimming left V 5 bases short and J 9 bases short, with 20 bases between. There are 15 residues in the CDR3.

CDR3 loop: CASSYSWQGDPPGANVLTF. The CDR3 nucleotides are TGTGCCAGCAGTTACTCGTGGCAGGGGGACCCCCCTGGGGCCAACGTCCTGACTTTC. The rearrangement uses TRBV6-2 or TRBV6-3 and TRBJ2-6; 7 bases align to TRBD1. Germline CDR1 reads MNHEY; CDR2 reads SVGEGT. J was trimmed by 2 bases and V by 0 bases; bases with no gene match: 10. This CDR3 comprises 19 residues.

The chain joins TRBV4-2 to TRBJ2-2; 7 bases match TRBD2. The CDR3 has 15 residues. J was trimmed by 6 bases and V by 4 bases; bases with no gene match: 8. Looked up from germline, CDR1 is LGHNA and CDR2 is YNFKEQ. CDR3 protein: CASSPDRGVPGELFF. As DNA, the CDR3 is TGTGCCAGCAGCCCAGATCGGGGGGTGCCCGGGGAGCTGTTTTTT.

This clonotype was observed a handful of times. This chain links TRBV7-2 with TRBJ2-3; TRBD2 aligns across 7 bases. This CDR3 spans 15 amino acids. The junction had 5 bases not matched to a gene; V was cut back by 2 bases and J by 3 bases. The V gene's germline CDR1 is SGHTA and CDR2 FQGNSA. The CDR3 DNA is TGTGCCAGCAGCTTACGGCGGGAGCGGACAGATACGCAGTATTTT. Translating it yields CASSLRRERTDTQYF.

This chain uses TRBV29-1 with TRBJ2-7, with 15 bases lining up with TRBD2. Germline CDR1 and CDR2: SQVTM and ANQGSEA. The junction had 3 bases not matched to a gene; V was cut back by 5 bases and J by 4 bases. The CDR3 has 14 residues. CDR3 loop: CSVFGLAGGYEQYF. The CDR3 region has the DNA TGCAGCGTTTTCGGACTAGCGGGAGGGTACGAGCAGTACTTC.

The chain is built from TRBV4-1 and TRBJ2-5; TRBD1 matches 7 bases. The end of the DNA aligns better with TRBJ2-7, so the J call may be wrong. This CDR3 contains 16 residues. Germline-derived CDR1 and CDR2 are MGHRA and YSYEKL. The CDR3 here is CASSQVTGNPYYEQYF. DNA for the CDR3: TGCGCCAGCAGCCAAGTGACAGGGAATCCCTACTACGAGCAGTACTTC.

This clonotype occurred a few times. CDR3 bases: TGCAGTGCGGGGACAGGGGGATTCGAGCAGTACTTC. Its translation: CSAGTGGFEQYF. The chain joins TRBV20-1 to TRBJ2-7; 11 bases fit TRBD1. CDR1 is DFQATT and CDR2 is SNEGSKA in the germline V gene (reference sequence). The length of the CDR3 is 12 residues. V shed 6 bases and J 6 bases; nucleotides not matched to a gene: 4.

The rearrangement uses TRBV27 and TRBJ2-3; D gene uncertain. The CDR3 consists of 13 residues. CDR1 and CDR2 from the germline V gene are MNHEY and SMNVEV (reference sequence). The V end was cut by 2 bases, the J end by 10 bases, with 13 bases between. As DNA, the CDR3 is TGTGCCAGCAGTTTAAGGTCGCTAGACGCGCAGTATTTT. Translation gives CASSLRSLDAQYF.

This chain links TRBV20-1 with TRBJ2-1; possible D gene TRBD1, 6 bases. CDR1 and CDR2 from the germline V gene are DFQATT and SNEGSKA (reference sequence). Trimming stripped 0 bases from V and 4 bases from J, with 10 bases between. The CDR3 consists of 14 residues. The CDR3 nucleotides read TGCAGTGCTAGAGATGGACAGACTTACAATGAGCAGTTCTTC. Protein: CSARDGQTYNEQFF.

This chain links TRBV11-2 with TRBJ2-1; 9 bases agree with TRBD2. The CDR3 has 16 amino acids. Trimming removed 0 bases from V and 10 bases from J; junction bases left unmatched: 10. CDR1 and CDR2 (germline): SGHAT, FQNNGV. The CDR3 here is CASSLDRGTSMREQFF. CDR3 nucleotide sequence: TGTGCCAGCAGCTTAGACCGCGGGACTAGCATGAGGGAGCAGTTCTTC.

The sample holds a few counts of this clonotype. V usage is TRBV12-3 or TRBV12-4 and J usage is TRBJ2-7, with 7 bases fitting TRBD1. The length of the CDR3 is 13 residues. J lost 5 bases, V lost 7 bases, and 8 bases had no gene match. The CDR3 loop is CASNEQGSHEQYF. The CDR3 DNA reads as TGTGCCAGCAACGAACAGGGGTCGCACGAGCAGTACTTC.

A single count supports this clonotype. The chain recombines TRBV7-2 with TRBJ2-5; TRBD2 is a possible D gene (6 bases). Germline V CDR1 and CDR2: SGHTA, FQGNSA. The ends were cut back, 7 bases at V and 5 bases at J, with 20 bases in the middle. The CDR3 spans 15 residues. The CDR3 DNA is TGTGCCAGCAACCTAACGATGGTAGGGAGGGAGACCCAGTACTTC. It translates to CASNLTMVGRETQYF. Combining the CDR3 with reference TRBV7-2 and TRBJ2-5 gives the whole variable domain GAGVSQSPSNKVTEKGKDVELRCDPISGHTALYWYRQSLGQGLEFLIYFQGNSAPDKSGLPSDRFSAERTGGSVSTLTIQRTQQEDSAVYLCASNLTMVGRETQYFGPGTRLLVL.

A word on this clonotype: This sequence may be a read error, since a much larger clone differs from it by one base. The chain links TRBV7-2 to TRBJ2-3, with 10 bases that match TRBD2. The CDR3 runs to 16 residues. The germline CDR1 and CDR2 sequences are SGHTA and FQGNSA. V shed 1 base and J 5 bases; nucleotides not matched to a gene: 6. This CDR3 reads CASSLVRAGGLDTQYF. CDR3 bases: TGTGCCAGCAGCTTAGTACGAGCGGGGGGGCTAGATACGCAGTATTTT.

V gene TRBV29-1 combines with J gene TRBJ2-7; maybe TRBD1 (6 bases). V was cut by 4 bases and J by 2 bases, with 15 bases left in between. Germline CDR1 is SQVTM and CDR2 is ANQGSEA. The CDR3 extends over 14 amino acids. The CDR3 reads CSVVQGGVAYEQYF. For the CDR3, the DNA is TGCAGCGTTGTACAGGGCGGTGTGGCCTACGAGCAGTACTTC.

The genes are TRBV27 and TRBJ1-6, with D perhaps matching TRBD1 (6 bases). The germline V gene has CDR1 MNHEY and CDR2 SMNVEV (reference sequence). The CDR3 spans 14 residues. V was clipped by 4 bases and J by 10 bases, with 14 bases between them. CDR3 DNA: TGTGCCAGCAGTTACCGGGACACACTATCACCCCTCCACTTT. Residues: CASSYRDTLSPLHF.

This clonotype was detected a few times. The V gene is TRBV7-9, the J gene TRBJ2-4; 8 bases fit TRBD1. TRBJ2-7 matches the DNA end more closely, so the J call is doubtful. This CDR3 is built from 14 residues. The V gene's germline CDR1 is SEHNR and CDR2 FQNEAQ (reference sequence). The CDR3 region has the DNA TGTGCCAGCAGCGCCGACAGGGGAGTCTACGAGCAGTACTTC. This encodes CASSADRGVYEQYF.

This clonotype was seen more than once but under ten times. This chain joins TRBV7-2 and TRBJ2-7, with 13 bases aligning to TRBD2. Germline V lookup: CDR1 SGHTA, CDR2 FQGNSA. This CDR3 region has 15 residues. V lost 4 bases, J lost 0 bases, and 0 bases stayed unmatched. The CDR3 sequence is CASSWTSGGSYEQYF. Here the CDR3 DNA reads TGTGCCAGCAGCTGGACTAGCGGGGGCTCCTACGAGCAGTACTTC.

The J gene is TRBJ2-1, the V gene TRBV29-1; D tentatively fits TRBD1 or TRBD2 (5 bases each). CDR3 length: 12 amino acids. CDR1 is SQVTM and CDR2 is ANQGSEA in the germline V gene. V was cut by 2 bases and J by 8 bases, with 10 bases left in between. The CDR3 coding sequence is TGCAGCGTTGAAAGGGGACGAGATGAGCAGTTCTTC. Translating it yields CSVERGRDEQFF.

There are many counts of this clonotype. The chain employs TRBV7-2 and TRBJ2-3; D may be TRBD2 (5 bases). V shed 5 bases and J shed 3 bases, with 9 bases lying between them. This CDR3 has 13 amino acids. Per the germline V gene, CDR1 is SGHTA and CDR2 is FQGNSA. The CDR3 is CASSLGSTDTQYF. The CDR3 nucleotides read TGTGCCAGCAGCCTAGGGAGTACAGATACGCAGTATTTT.

This clonotype came up many times. The chain combines TRBV5-4 with TRBJ2-1; TRBD2 is a possible D gene (5 bases). V lost 3 bases, J lost 4 bases, and 23 bases lay in between. Germline V gene sequence: CDR1 SGHNT, CDR2 YYREEE (reference sequence). The CDR3 covers 18 residues. The CDR3 region is CASSWAQPSGVGYNEQFF. DNA for the CDR3: TGTGCCAGCAGCTGGGCCCAGCCCTCCGGGGTCGGGTACAATGAGCAGTTCTTC.